Reported below is one T cell receptor (beta chain). Its antigen is still unknown. The data were taken from a study of T-cell memory formation after mild COVID-19. General observations from the study: The finding that pre-infection memory included some responding clones suggested that cross-reactive memory joined. A second wave expanding day 15 to 37 was CD4+-biased; contracting clones were balanced. Contracting CD4+ clones were located mainly in CM and EM, and CD8+ clones in EMRA.

With constant-segment primers, 5'RACE yielded cDNA libraries of TCR alpha and TCR beta that carried sample barcodes and UMIs. TCRdb re-called the 5' RACE reads with MiXCR, one entry per CDR3 protein. The sample gives approximately 290,000 distinct CDR3 sequences, roughly 15% of which show up once; more than 20% is in the top ten. Trimming took 8 bases from V and 5 from J, leaving 9 bases between them. This CDR3 has 11 amino acids. This clonotype was sampled from a young man who had mild COVID-19 (a few samples of this study predate the infection). Cell type and time point are not known. The rearrangement links TRBV12-3 or TRBV12-4 to TRBJ2-5; D call uncertain. The specimen sequenced was PBMCs or a T cell subset sorted from them (not recorded which). The CDR3 sequence is CASGFSETQYF. For the CDR3, the DNA is TGTGCCAGCGGATTCTCTGAGACCCAGTACTTC.